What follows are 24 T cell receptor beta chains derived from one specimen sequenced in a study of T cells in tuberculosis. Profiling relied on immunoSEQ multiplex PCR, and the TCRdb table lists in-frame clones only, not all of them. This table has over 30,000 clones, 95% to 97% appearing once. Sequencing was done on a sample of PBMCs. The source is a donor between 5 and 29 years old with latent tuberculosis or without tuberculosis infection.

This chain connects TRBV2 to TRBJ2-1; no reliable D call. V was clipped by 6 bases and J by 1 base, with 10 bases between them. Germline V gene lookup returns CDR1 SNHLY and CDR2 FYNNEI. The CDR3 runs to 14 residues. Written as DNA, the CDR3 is TGTGCCAGCAGAAATTCAGGTTCCTACAATGAGCAGTTCTTC. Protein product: CASRNSGSYNEQFF. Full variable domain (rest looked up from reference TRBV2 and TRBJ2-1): EPEVTQTPSHQVTQMGQEVILRCVPISNHLYFYWYRQILGQKVEFLVSFYNNEISEKSEIFDDQFSVERPDGSNFTLKIRSTKLEDSAMYFCASRNSGSYNEQFFGPGTRLTVL.

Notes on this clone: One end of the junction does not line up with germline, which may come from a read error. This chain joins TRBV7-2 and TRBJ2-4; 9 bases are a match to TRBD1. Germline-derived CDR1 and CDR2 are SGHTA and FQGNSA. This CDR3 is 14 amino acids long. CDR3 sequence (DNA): TGTGCCAGCAGCTTTTTGGGACAGGGTAGAGGGGAGAACTTC. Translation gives CASSFLGQGRGENF.

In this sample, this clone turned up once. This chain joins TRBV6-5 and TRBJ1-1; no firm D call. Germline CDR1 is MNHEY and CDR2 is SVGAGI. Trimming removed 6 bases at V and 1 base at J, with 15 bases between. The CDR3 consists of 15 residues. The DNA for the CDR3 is TGTGCCAGCAGCCTAGGTGGAGGTCGGAACACTGAAGCTTTCTTT. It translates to CASSLGGGRNTEAFF.

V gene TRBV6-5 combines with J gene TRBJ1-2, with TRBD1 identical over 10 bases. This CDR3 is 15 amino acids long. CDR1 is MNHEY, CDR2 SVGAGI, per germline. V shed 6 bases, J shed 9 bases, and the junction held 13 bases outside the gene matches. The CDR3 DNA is TGTGCCAGCAGATTTCCCGGGACAGGGGCCGGTAGCTACACCTTC. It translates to CASRFPGTGAGSYTF.

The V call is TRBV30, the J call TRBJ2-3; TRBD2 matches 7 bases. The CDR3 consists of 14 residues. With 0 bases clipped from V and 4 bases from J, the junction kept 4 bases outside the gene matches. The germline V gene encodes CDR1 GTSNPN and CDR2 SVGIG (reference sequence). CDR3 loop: CAWSVGREPDTQYF. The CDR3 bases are TGTGCCTGGAGTGTAGGGCGGGAGCCAGATACGCAGTATTTT.

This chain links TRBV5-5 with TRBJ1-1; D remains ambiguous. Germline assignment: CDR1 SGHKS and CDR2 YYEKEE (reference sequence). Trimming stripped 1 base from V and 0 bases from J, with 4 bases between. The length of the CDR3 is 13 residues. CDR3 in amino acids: CASSLYMNTEAFF. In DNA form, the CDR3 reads TGTGCCAGCAGCTTGTACATGAACACTGAAGCTTTCTTT.

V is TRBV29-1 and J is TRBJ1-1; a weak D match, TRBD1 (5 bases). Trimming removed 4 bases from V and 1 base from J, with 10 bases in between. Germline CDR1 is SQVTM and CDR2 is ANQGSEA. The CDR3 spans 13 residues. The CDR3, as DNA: TGCAGCGTTGCAGGGTATGGGAACACTGAAGCTTTCTTT. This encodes CSVAGYGNTEAFF.

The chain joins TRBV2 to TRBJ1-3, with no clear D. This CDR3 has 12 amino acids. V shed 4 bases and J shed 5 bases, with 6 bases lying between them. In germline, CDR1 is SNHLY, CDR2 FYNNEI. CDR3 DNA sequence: TGTGCCAGCAGTGGGGCTCGAAACACCATATATTTT. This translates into CASSGARNTIYF.

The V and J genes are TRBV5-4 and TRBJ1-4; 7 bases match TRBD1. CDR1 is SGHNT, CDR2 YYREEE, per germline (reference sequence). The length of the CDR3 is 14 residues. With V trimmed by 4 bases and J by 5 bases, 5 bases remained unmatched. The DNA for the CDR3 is TGTGCCAGCAGCCCAGGGGGAGAAAATGAAAAACTGTTTTTT. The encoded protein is CASSPGGENEKLFF. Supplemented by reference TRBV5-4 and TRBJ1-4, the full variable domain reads ETGVTQSPTHLIKTRGQQVTLRCSSQSGHNTVSWYQQALGQGPQFIFQYYREEENGRGNFPPRFSGLQFPNYSSELNVNALELDDSALYLCASSPGGENEKLFFGSGTQLSVL.

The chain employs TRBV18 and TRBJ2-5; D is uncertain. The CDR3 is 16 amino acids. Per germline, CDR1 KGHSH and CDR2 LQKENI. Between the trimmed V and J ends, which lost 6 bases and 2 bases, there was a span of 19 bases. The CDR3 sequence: CASSVTQLLEQETQYF. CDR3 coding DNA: TGTGCCAGCTCCGTCACACAGCTATTGGAACAAGAGACCCAGTACTTC.

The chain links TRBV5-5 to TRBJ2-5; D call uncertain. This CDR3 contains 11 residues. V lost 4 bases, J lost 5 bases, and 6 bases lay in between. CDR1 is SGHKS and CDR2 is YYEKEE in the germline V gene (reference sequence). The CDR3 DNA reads TGTGCCAGCAGCCCGGAGGAGACCCAGTACTTC. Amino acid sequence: CASSPEETQYF.

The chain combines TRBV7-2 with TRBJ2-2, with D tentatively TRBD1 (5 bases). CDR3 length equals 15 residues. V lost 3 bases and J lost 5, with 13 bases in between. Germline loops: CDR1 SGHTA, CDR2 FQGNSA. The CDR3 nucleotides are TGTGCCAGCAGCTTCGGAAGAGCAGGGACCGGGGAGCTGTTTTTT. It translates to CASSFGRAGTGELFF.

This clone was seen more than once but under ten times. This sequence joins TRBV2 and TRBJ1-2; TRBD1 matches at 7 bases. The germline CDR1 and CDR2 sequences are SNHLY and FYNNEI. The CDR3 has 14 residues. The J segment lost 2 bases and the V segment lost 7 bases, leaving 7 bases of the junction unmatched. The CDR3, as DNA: TGTGCCAGCACCCGGACAGGAATGAACTATGGCTACACCTTC. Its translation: CASTRTGMNYGYTF. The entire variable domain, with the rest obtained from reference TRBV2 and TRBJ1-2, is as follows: EPEVTQTPSHQVTQMGQEVILRCVPISNHLYFYWYRQILGQKVEFLVSFYNNEISEKSEIFDDQFSVERPDGSNFTLKIRSTKLEDSAMYFCASTRTGMNYGYTFGSGTRLTVV.

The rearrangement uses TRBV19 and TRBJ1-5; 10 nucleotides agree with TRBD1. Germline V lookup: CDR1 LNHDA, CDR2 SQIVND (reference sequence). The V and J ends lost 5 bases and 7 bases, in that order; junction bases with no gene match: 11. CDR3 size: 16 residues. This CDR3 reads CASSARDRGARQPQHF. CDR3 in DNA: TGTGCCAGTAGTGCCCGGGACAGGGGAGCTAGGCAGCCCCAGCATTTT.

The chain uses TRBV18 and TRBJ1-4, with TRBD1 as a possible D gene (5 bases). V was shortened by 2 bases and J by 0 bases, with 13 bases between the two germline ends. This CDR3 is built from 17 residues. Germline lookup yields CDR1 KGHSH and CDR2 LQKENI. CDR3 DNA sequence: TGTGCCAGCTCACCATCGACAGTCATTGCAACTAATGAAAAACTGTTTTTT. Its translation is CASSPSTVIATNEKLFF.

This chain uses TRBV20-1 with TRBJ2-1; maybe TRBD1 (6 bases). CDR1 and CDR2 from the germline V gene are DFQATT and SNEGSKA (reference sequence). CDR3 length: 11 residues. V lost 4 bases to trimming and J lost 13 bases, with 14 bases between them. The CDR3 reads CSAIDRLRQFF. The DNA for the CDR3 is TGCAGTGCTATCGACAGGCTCAGACAGTTCTTC.

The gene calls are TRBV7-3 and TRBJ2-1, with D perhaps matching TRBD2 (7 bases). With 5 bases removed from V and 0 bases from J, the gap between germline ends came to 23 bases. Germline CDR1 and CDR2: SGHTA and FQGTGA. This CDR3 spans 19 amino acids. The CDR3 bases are TGTGCCAGCAGCCGGGGAAAAAGGCTAGCGGACAGCTCCTACAATGAGCAGTTCTTC. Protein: CASSRGKRLADSSYNEQFF.

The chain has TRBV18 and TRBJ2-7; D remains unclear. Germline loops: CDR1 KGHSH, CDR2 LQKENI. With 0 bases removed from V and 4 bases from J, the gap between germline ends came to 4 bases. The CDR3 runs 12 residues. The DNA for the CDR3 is TGTGCCAGCTCACCACCCACTTACGAGCAGTACTTC. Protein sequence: CASSPPTYEQYF.

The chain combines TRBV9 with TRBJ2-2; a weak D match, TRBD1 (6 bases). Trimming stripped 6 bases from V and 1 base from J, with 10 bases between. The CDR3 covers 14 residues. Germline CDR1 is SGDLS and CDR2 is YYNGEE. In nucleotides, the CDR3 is TGTGCCAGCACCGACAGGTTGAACACCGGGGAGCTGTTTTTT. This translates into CASTDRLNTGELFF. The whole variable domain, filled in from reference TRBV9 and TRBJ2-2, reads DSGVTQTPKHLITATGQRVTLRCSPRSGDLSVYWYQQSLDQGLQFLIQYYNGEERAKGNILERFSAQQFPDLHSELNLSSLELGDSALYFCASTDRLNTGELFFGEGSRLTVL.

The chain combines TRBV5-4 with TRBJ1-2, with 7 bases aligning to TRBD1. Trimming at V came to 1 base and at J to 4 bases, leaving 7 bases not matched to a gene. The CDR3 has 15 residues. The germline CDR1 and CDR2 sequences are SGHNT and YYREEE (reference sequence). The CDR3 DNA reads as TGTGCCAGCAGCTTGTGGGCAGGGGGTAGCTATGGCTACACCTTC. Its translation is CASSLWAGGSYGYTF.

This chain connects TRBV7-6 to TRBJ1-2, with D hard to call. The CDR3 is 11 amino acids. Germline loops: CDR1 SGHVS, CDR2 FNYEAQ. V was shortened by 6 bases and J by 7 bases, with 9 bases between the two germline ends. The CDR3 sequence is CASSSLSGYTF. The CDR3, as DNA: TGTGCCAGCAGTTCCCTCTCTGGCTACACCTTC.

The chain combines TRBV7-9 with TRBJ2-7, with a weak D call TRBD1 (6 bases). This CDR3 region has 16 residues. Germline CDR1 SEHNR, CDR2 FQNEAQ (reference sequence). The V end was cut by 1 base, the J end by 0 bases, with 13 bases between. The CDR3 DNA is TGTGCCAGCAGCTTAGAGGGGGTCGCACGCTCCTACGAGCAGTACTTC. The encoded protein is CASSLEGVARSYEQYF.

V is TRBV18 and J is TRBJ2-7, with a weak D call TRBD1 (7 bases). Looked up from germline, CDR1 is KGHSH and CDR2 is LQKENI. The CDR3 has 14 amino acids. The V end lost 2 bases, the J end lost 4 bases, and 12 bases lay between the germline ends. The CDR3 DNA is TGTGCCAGCTCACCAGACCCAGGGGGGTACGAGCAGTACTTC. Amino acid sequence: CASSPDPGGYEQYF.

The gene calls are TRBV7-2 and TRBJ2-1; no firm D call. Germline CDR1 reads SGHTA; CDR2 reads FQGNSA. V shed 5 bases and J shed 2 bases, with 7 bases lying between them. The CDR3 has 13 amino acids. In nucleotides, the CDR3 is TGTGCCAGCAGCGAAGACACCTACAATGAGCAGTTCTTC. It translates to CASSEDTYNEQFF. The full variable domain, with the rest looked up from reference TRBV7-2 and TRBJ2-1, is GAGVSQSPSNKVTEKGKDVELRCDPISGHTALYWYRQSLGQGLEFLIYFQGNSAPDKSGLPSDRFSAERTGGSVSTLTIQRTQQEDSAVYLCASSEDTYNEQFFGPGTRLTVL.